The T cell receptor beta chain described here comes from a study of blood T cells in healthy people across ages. The authors ran a second PCR of roughly 6 to 12 cycles using a sample-barcoded 5' primer and a J-beta primer mix. TCRdb used MiXCR to reprocess the 5' RACE reads, holding one entry per CDR3 protein. This sample has about 680,000 distinct CDR3 sequences; 45% to 50% occur once, and the top ten carry roughly a third. Trimming stripped 0 bases from V and 6 bases from J, with 9 bases between. This CDR3 region has 14 residues. Germline CDR1 is SGHTA and CDR2 is FQGTGA. The study, taken as a whole, reports: Investigators viewed diversity estimates from one million T cells as underestimates, the study reported.

About this clonotype: Antigen specificity is unknown.

The chain is built from TRBV7-3 and TRBJ2-1; possible D gene TRBD2, 5 bases. Source material: blood. The source of this sequence is a woman aged 55-75 years in good health. The CDR3 nucleotides read TGTGCCAGCAGCTTAACGCGAGGGTCCAATGAGCAGTTCTTC. Encoded protein: CASSLTRGSNEQFF. Filled out from reference TRBV7-3 and TRBJ2-1, the complete variable domain reads GAGVSQTPSNKVTEKGKYVELRCDPISGHTALYWYRQSLGQGPEFLIYFQGTGAADDSGLPNDRFFAVRPEGSVSTLKIQRTERGDSAVYLCASSLTRGSNEQFFGPGTRLTVL.